The present T cell receptor beta chain was sequenced within a study of T-cell memory formation after mild COVID-19 (dated by TCRdb to about 2021). Study-level background: TCR sequence clusters from the two donors were largely donor specific. Longitudinal TCRalpha and TCRbeta repertoire sequencing tracked T-cell clones expanding and contracting after mild COVID-19 in two donors. Two young, previously healthy adult volunteers, one female and one male, were included in the cohort. Summary of the overall study and its limitations: SARS-CoV-2 specificity of the second-wave clones peaking on day 37 was not confirmed. The detection of some responding clones in pre-infection memory suggests that pre-existing cross-reactive memory T cells joined the SARS-CoV-2 response. Balanced CD4/CD8 phenotypes were observed for clones contracting from day 15 to 85, whereas a bias towards CD4+ was observed for a second wave of clones expanding from day 15 to 37. The study included only a couple of mild cases, and larger cohorts that include severe cases with pre-infection samples were judged to be necessary. Contracting CD4+ clones appeared mostly in the CM and EM memory subsets, whereas CD8+ clones were enriched in EMRA.

TCRdb lists the instrument as Illumina NovaSeq 6000. TCRalpha and TCRbeta cDNA libraries were constructed by 5'RACE with constant-segment primers, with sample barcodes and unique molecular identifiers being introduced. Trizol reagent was used to extract RNA from every sample. The libraries were amplified in two PCR steps, and the second step added a second sample barcode and Illumina TruSeq adapters. Sequencing of libraries was performed on an Illumina NovaSeq with 2 x 150 bp paired-end reads. On the authors' methods: Reads were demultiplexed and collapsed into UMI-guided consensus sequences with migec v1.2.7. Using mixcr v2.1.11, the UMI consensuses were aligned to TRA and TRB V and J templates and assembled into clonotypes. Expanded or contracted clonotypes were those called significant by both edgeR and NoisET, with noise models trained on biological replicates. For edgeR calls, the cutoffs were a false discovery rate-adjusted p below 0.01 and a log2 fold-change threshold of 1. PCA with hierarchical clustering of max-normalized trajectories of the 1000 most abundant clonotypes was used as exploratory dynamics analysis. The CD4 or CD8 phenotype of responding clones was assigned using the separately sequenced CD4+ and CD8+ repertoires. TCRdb passed the public sequencing reads through fastp at Q25 and MiXCR, retaining productive beta sequences. Entries are consolidated by CDR3 protein sequence, retaining the most common genes and DNA. These V and J calls are TCRdb output, not the study's own analysis. This sample has fewer than 600,000 distinct CDR3 sequences in its table, and less than 25% of those were observed once. The ten largest account for 8.4% of the sample.

In this sample, this clonotype turned up a few times. Its antigen remains unidentified. No per-base quality is available; no much larger clone lies one base away. CDR3 length: 15 amino acids, cysteine to phenylalanine. The CDR3 DNA has 45 bases and is translated from base 1. Trimmed from V: 4 bases; trimmed from J: 3 bases; junction bases lacking a gene match: 9. CDR1 SGDLS and CDR2 YYNGEE are derived from the germline V gene. PBMCs were isolated by Ficoll-Paque density gradient centrifugation. Sample: PBMCs or a T cell subset sorted from them (not recorded which). Rearrangement joined TRBV9 to TRBJ2-7, with 8 bases aligning to TRBD2. The clonotype originates from an adult woman who had mild COVID-19 (a few samples of this study predate the infection). The sample titles of this study are shuffled in the database, so cell type and time point are left out; the donor was told from shared clones. The nucleotides are TGTGCCAGCAGCCCACGGGGGGGGAAGAACTACGAGCAGTACTTC. The encoded protein is CASSPRGGKNYEQYF.